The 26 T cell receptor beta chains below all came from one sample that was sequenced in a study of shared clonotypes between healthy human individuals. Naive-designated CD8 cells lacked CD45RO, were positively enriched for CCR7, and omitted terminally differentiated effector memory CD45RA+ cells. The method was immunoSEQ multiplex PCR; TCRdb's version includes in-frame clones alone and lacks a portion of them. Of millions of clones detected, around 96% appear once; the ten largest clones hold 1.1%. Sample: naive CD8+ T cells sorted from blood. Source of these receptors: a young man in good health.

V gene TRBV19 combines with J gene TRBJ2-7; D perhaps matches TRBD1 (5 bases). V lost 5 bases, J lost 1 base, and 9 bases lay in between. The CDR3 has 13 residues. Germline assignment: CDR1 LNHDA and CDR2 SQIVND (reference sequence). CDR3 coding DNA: TGTGCCAGTAGTGGGGCATTATCCTACGAGCAGTACTTC. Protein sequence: CASSGALSYEQYF.

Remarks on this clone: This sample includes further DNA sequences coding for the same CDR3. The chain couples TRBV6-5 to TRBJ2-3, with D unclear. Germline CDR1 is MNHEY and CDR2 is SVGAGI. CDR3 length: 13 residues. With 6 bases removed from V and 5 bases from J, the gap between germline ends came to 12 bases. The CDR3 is CASSYAEGDTQYF. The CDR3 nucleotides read TGTGCCAGCAGCTACGCAGAAGGAGATACGCAGTATTTT.

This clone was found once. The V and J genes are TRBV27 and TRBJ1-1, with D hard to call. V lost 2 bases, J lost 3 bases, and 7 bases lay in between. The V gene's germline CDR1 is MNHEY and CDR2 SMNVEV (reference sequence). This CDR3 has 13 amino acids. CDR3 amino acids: CASSLALHTEAFF. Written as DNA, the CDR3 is TGTGCCAGCAGTTTAGCCCTCCACACTGAAGCTTTCTTT.

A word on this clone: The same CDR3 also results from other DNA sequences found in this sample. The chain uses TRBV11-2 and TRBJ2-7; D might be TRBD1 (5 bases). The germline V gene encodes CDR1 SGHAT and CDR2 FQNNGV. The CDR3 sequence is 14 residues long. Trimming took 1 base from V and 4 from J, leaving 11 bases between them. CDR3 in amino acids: CASSLVGTGYEQYF. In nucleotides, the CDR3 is TGTGCCAGCAGCTTAGTGGGAACAGGTTACGAGCAGTACTTC.

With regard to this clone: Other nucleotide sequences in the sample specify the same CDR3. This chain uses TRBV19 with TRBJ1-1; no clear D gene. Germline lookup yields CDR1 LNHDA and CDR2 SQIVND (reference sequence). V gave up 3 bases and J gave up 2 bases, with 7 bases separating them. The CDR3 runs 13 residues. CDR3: CASSILPNTEAFF. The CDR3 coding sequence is TGTGCCAGTAGTATTCTGCCAAACACTGAAGCTTTCTTT.

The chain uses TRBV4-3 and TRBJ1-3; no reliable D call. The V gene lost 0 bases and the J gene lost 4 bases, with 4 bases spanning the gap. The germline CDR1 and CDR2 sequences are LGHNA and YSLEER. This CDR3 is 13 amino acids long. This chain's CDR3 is CASSQEIGNTIYF. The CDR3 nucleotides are TGCGCCAGCAGCCAAGAAATCGGAAACACCATATATTTT.

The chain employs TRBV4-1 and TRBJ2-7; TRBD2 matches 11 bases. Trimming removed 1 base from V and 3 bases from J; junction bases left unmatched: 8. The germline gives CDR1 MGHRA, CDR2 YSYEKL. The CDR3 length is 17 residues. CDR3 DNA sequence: TGCGCCAGCAGCCAAGTGAGTCCCGGGACTAGCGGCTACGAGCAGTACTTC. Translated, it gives CASSQVSPGTSGYEQYF.

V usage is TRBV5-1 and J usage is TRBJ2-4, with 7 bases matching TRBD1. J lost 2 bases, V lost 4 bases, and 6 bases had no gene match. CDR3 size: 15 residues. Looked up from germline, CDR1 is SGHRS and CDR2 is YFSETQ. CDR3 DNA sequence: TGCGCCAGCAGCACGACAGGGATCCCCAAAAACATTCAGTACTTC. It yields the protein CASSTTGIPKNIQYF.

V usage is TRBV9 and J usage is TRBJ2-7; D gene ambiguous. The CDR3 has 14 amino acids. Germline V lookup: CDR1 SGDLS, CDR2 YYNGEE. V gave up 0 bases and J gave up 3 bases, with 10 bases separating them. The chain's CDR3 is CASSVADGFYEQYF. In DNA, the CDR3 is TGTGCCAGCAGCGTAGCTGACGGGTTCTACGAGCAGTACTTC.

The CDR3: CASSQDYPSFYGYTF. In DNA form, the CDR3 reads TGCGCCAGCAGCCAAGATTATCCCAGCTTCTATGGCTACACCTTC. The chain carries TRBV4-3 and TRBJ1-2, with no clear D. Germline V gene data show CDR1 as LGHNA and CDR2 as YSLEER. V lost 0 bases, J lost 4 bases, and 12 bases lay in between. The CDR3 contains 15 residues.

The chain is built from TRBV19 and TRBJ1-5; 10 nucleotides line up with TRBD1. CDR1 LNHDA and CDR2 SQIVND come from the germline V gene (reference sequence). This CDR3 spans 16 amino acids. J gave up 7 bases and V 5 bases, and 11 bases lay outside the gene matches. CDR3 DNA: TGTGCCAGTAGTCTAACCGGGACAGGGGTTAAGCAGCCCCAGCATTTT. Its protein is CASSLTGTGVKQPQHF.

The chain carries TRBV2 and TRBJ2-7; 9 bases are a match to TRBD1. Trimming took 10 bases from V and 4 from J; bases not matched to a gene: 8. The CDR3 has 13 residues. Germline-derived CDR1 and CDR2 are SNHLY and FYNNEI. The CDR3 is CATEGQGRYEQYF. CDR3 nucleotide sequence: TGTGCCACCGAGGGACAGGGCAGGTACGAGCAGTACTTC.

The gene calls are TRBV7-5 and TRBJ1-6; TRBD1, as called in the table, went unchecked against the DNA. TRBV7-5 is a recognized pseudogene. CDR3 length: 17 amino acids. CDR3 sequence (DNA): TGTGCCAGAAGCTTAGTAGGGGGAGCGGTCCGGAATTCACCCCTCCACTTT. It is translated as CARSLVGGAVRNSPLHF.

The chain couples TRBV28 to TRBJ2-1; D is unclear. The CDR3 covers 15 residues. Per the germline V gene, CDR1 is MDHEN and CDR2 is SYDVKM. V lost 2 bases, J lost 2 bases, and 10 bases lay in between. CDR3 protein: CASSLAAEPYNEQFF. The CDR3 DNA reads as TGTGCCAGCAGTTTAGCAGCTGAACCCTACAATGAGCAGTTCTTC.

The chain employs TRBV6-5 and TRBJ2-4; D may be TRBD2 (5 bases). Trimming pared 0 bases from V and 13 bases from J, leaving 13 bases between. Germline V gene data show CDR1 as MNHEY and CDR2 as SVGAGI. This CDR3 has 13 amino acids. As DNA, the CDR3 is TGTGCCAGCAGTTACTCGATCGGGAATGGGCAGTACTTC. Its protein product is CASSYSIGNGQYF.

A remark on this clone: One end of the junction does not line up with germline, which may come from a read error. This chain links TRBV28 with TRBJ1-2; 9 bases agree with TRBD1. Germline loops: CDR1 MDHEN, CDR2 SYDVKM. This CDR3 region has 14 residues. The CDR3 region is CASSYRDRAYGYTF. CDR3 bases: TGTGCTAGCAGTTACCGGGACAGGGCCTATGGCTACACCTTC.

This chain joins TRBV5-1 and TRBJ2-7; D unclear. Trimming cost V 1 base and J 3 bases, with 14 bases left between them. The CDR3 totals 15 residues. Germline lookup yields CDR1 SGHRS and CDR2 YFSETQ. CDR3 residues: CASSLSKEFLYEQYF. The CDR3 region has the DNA TGCGCCAGCAGCTTGTCGAAGGAATTCCTCTACGAGCAGTACTTC. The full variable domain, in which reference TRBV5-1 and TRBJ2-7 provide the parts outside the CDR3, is KAGVTQTPRYLIKTRGQQVTLSCSPISGHRSVSWYQQTPGQGLQFLFEYFSETQRNKGNFPGRFSGRQFSNSRSEMNVSTLELGDSALYLCASSLSKEFLYEQYFGPGTRLTVT.

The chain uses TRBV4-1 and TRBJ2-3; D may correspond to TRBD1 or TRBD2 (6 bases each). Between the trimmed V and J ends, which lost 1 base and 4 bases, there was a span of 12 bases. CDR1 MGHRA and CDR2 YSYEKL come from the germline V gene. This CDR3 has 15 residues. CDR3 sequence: CASSQGGAKADTQYF. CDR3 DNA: TGCGCCAGCAGCCAAGGGGGGGCCAAAGCAGATACGCAGTATTTT.

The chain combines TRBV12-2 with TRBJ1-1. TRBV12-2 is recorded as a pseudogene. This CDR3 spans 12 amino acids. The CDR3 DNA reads TGTGCAAGTCGCTTAGCGCGGGGGGAAGCTTTCTTT. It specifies CASRLARGEAFF.

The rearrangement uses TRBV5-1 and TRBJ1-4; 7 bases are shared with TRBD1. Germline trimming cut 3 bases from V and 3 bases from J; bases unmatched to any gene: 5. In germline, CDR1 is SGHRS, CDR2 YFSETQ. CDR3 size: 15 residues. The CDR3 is CASSWEGAANEKLFF. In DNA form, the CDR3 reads TGCGCCAGCAGCTGGGAGGGGGCGGCTAATGAAAAACTGTTTTTT.

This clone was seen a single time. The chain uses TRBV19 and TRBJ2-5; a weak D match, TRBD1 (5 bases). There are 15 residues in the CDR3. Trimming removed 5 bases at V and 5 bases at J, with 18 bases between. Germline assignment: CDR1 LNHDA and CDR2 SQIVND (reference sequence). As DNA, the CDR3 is TGTGCCAGTAGTTCAATGGGGCTTAGTGGGGAGACCCAGTACTTC. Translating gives CASSSMGLSGETQYF.

The DNA for the CDR3 is TGTGCCAGCAGCTTGAGGACAGGCAGACATGAAGCCTACGAGCAGTACTTC. Translated, it gives CASSLRTGRHEAYEQYF. The chain couples TRBV5-8 to TRBJ2-7, with 7 bases identical to TRBD1. The CDR3 spans 17 residues. Trimming took 1 base from V and 2 from J; bases not matched to a gene: 12. Germline CDR1 SGHTS, CDR2 YDEGEE. Full variable domain (remainder filled in from reference TRBV5-8 and TRBJ2-7): EAGVTQSPTHLIKTRGQQATLRCSPISGHTSVYWYQQALGLGLQFLLWYDEGEERNRGNFPPRFSGRQFPNYSSELNVNALELEDSALYLCASSLRTGRHEAYEQYFGPGTRLTVT.

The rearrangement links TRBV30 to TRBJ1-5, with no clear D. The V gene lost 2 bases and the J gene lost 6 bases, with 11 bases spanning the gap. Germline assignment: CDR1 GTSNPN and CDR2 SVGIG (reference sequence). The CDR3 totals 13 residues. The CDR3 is CAWSTNEGQPQHF. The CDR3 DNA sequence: TGTGCCTGGAGTACCAACGAGGGTCAGCCCCAGCATTTT. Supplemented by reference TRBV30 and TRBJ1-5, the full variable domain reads SQTIHQWPATLVQPVGSPLSLECTVEGTSNPNLYWYRQAAGRGLQLLFYSVGIGQISSEVPQNLSASRPQDRQFILSSKKLLLSDSGFYLCAWSTNEGQPQHFGDGTRLSIL.

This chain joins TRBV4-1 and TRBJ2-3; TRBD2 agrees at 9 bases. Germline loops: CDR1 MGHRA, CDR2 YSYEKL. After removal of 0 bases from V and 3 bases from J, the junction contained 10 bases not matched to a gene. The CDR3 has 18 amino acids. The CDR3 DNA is TGCGCCAGCAGCCAAGATGAGATAGCGGGGGCCCCAACAGATACGCAGTATTTT. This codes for CASSQDEIAGAPTDTQYF.

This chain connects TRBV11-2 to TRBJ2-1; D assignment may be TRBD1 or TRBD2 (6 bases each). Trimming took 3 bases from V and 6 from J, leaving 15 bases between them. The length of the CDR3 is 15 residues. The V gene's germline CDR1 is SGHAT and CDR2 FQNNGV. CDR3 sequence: CASSFLGGTANEQFF. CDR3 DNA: TGTGCCAGCAGCTTTTTAGGGGGGACCGCCAATGAGCAGTTCTTC.

CDR3 DNA sequence: TGCGCCAGCAGCCAAGAAGCCAGGCAAGGCCCCCCCTACGAGCAGTACTTC. It specifies CASSQEARQGPPYEQYF. The chain couples TRBV4-3 to TRBJ2-7; D is undetermined. This CDR3 has 17 amino acids. V lost 0 bases and J lost 2, with 17 bases in between. CDR1 LGHNA and CDR2 YSLEER come from the germline V gene.